This entry describes one T cell receptor beta chain. J was trimmed by 2 bases and V by 5 bases; bases with no gene match: 9. CDR3 size: 16 residues. CDR1 is SEHNR, CDR2 FQNEAQ, per germline (reference sequence). These data are taken from a study of shared T cell receptors in the human thymus. The assay was immunoSEQ multiplex PCR, and TCRdb's table has in-frame clones only and misses some. Of under 700,000 clones detected, roughly 74% appear once; the ten largest clones hold 0.013%. The same data also contributed to another study, on human thymus T cells. From that second work: There were highly overlapping thymic repertoires among unrelated individuals, as related research reported.

The material sequenced was thymocytes. The origin of this receptor is a boy younger than two with a congenital heart defect. This chain connects TRBV7-9 to TRBJ2-7; TRBD1 aligns across 10 bases. The chain's CDR3 is CASSPQLGQGPYEQYF. The CDR3, as DNA: TGTGCCAGCAGCCCGCAATTGGGACAGGGGCCCTACGAGCAGTACTTC.